These 7 T cell receptor beta chains share one sample of origin, sequenced in a study of long-term antiretroviral therapy in people with HIV. Version v3.0 of the immunoSEQ assay ran at survey level. Sequencing used immunoSEQ multiplex PCR; TCRdb keeps in-frame clones, though not all of them. Of some 20,000 clones in the sample, around 82% were seen once. The sample in question was unsorted PBMCs, obtained 2.9 years after starting antiretroviral therapy. All receptors come from a woman in her thirties with HIV.

The gene calls are TRBV7-2 and TRBJ2-7, with D tentatively TRBD1 (6 bases). The germline gives CDR1 SGHTA, CDR2 FQGNSA. The V end was cut by 4 bases, the J end by 7 bases, with 20 bases between. CDR3 length: 15 residues. CDR3: CASSSHGLEGDEQYV. The CDR3 DNA follows: TGTGCCAGCAGCTCCCATGGCCTCGAGGGGGATGAGCAGTACGTC.

The chain is built from TRBV6-1 and TRBJ1-2; maybe TRBD1 (5 bases). Trimming pared 0 bases from V and 0 bases from J, leaving 8 bases between. The CDR3 covers 15 residues. Germline values: CDR1 MNHNS, CDR2 SASEGT. Written as DNA, the CDR3 is TGTGCCAGCAGTGAAGCGCGGACACCTAACTATGGCTACACCTTC. It codes for CASSEARTPNYGYTF.

V is TRBV27 and J is TRBJ2-7; possibly TRBD1 or TRBD2 for D (5 bases each). The CDR3 covers 17 residues. Germline V gene lookup returns CDR1 MNHEY and CDR2 SMNVEV (reference sequence). V lost 2 bases and J lost 2, with 19 bases in between. This chain's CDR3 is CASSLRGANSRTYEQYF. In DNA, the CDR3 is TGTGCCAGCAGTTTACGAGGGGCGAACAGCCGGACCTACGAGCAGTACTTC.

The chain employs TRBV29-1 and TRBJ2-1; TRBD2 matches 11 bases. Germline values: CDR1 SQVTM, CDR2 ANQGSEA. CDR3 length: 15 residues. The J segment lost 7 bases and the V segment lost 3 bases, leaving 8 bases of the junction unmatched. For the CDR3, the DNA is TGCAGCGTTGAGGTGATTAGCGGGGGGGCGAATGAGCAGTTCTTC. Amino acid sequence: CSVEVISGGANEQFF.

The rearrangement links TRBV27 to TRBJ2-3; D tentatively reads TRBD1 or TRBD2 (6 bases each). CDR3 length: 14 amino acids. The ends were cut back, 2 bases at V and 5 bases at J, with 11 bases in the middle. Germline V gene lookup returns CDR1 MNHEY and CDR2 SMNVEV (reference sequence). The CDR3 DNA follows: TGTGCCAGCAGTTTACCGGGGGCAGGAGATACGCAGTATTTT. Translating gives CASSLPGAGDTQYF.

CDR3 sequence reads: CASSLVRLADQETQYF. CDR3 nucleotides: TGCGCCAGCAGCTTGGTGAGACTAGCGGACCAAGAGACCCAGTACTTC. The genes are TRBV5-1 and TRBJ2-5, with 9 bases lining up with TRBD2. The trim removed 0 bases at V and 0 bases at J, leaving 3 bases unmatched. CDR3 size: 16 residues. CDR1 is SGHRS, CDR2 YFSETQ, per germline. The full variable domain, in which reference TRBV5-1 and TRBJ2-5 provide the parts outside the CDR3, is KAGVTQTPRYLIKTRGQQVTLSCSPISGHRSVSWYQQTPGQGLQFLFEYFSETQRNKGNFPGRFSGRQFSNSRSEMNVSTLELGDSALYLCASSLVRLADQETQYFGPGTRLLVL.

The genes are TRBV6-1 and TRBJ2-1; 7 bases agree with TRBD2. This CDR3 is 17 amino acids long. J was trimmed by 3 bases and V by 1 base; bases with no gene match: 9. Germline lookup yields CDR1 MNHNS and CDR2 SASEGT. This CDR3 reads CASSEDPLGGYYNEQFF. Here the CDR3 DNA reads TGTGCCAGCAGTGAAGATCCCCTCGGGGGGTACTACAATGAGCAGTTCTTC.